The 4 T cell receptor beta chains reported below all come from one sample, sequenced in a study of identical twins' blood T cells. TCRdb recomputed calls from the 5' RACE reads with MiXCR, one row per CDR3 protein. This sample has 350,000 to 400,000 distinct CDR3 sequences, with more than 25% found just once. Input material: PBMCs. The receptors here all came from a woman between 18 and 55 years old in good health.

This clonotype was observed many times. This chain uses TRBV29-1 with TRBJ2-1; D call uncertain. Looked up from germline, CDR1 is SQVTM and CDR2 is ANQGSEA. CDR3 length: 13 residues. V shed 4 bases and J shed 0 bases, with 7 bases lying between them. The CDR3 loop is CSVGERSYNEQFF. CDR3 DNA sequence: TGCAGCGTTGGAGAGCGCTCCTACAATGAGCAGTTCTTC.

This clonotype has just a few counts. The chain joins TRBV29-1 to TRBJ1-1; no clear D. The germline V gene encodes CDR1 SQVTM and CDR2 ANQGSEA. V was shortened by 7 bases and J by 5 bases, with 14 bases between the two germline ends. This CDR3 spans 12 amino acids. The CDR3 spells CSAHPGLTEAFF. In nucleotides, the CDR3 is TGCAGCGCCCACCCGGGGTTGACTGAAGCTTTCTTT.

The CDR3 spells CASSLDSGKETQYF. CDR3 nucleotide sequence: TGCGCCAGCAGCTTGGACAGCGGCAAAGAGACCCAGTACTTC. This sequence joins TRBV5-1 and TRBJ2-5; possibly TRBD2 for D (5 bases). Trimming left V 0 bases short and J 3 bases short, with 9 bases between. CDR3 length: 14 residues. Germline lookup yields CDR1 SGHRS and CDR2 YFSETQ.

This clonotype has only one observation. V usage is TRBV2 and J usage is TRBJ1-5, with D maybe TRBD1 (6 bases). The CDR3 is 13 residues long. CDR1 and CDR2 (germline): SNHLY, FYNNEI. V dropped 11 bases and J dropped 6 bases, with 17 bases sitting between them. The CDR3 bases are TGTGCCGGCGACCAGGGGCAAGGTCAGCCCCAGCATTTT. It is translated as CAGDQGQGQPQHF.